The 4 T cell receptor beta chains in this list originate from one sample, sequenced in a study of T cells in Graves' hyperthyroidism and ophthalmopathy. Authors of the study amplified TCR beta CDR3 regions from RNA transcripts. RT-PCR in the first round (using the HTBI primer set) targeted the TCR CDR3. TCRdb itself ran the multiplex PCR reads through MiXCR, one entry per CDR3 protein. The sample carries about 700,000 distinct CDR3 sequences, 45% recorded once. Sequencing used peripheral blood or thyroid tissue (not recorded which). The origin of the receptors is an adult man with Graves' disease, either hyperthyroidism or ophthalmopathy (not recorded which).

This clonotype turned up a few times. The chain carries TRBV20-1 and TRBJ1-2, with D possibly TRBD1 on 6 matching bases. This CDR3 is built from 13 residues. The ends were cut back, 0 bases at V and 8 bases at J, with 13 bases in the middle. Germline lookup yields CDR1 DFQATT and CDR2 SNEGSKA (reference sequence). The CDR3, as DNA: TGCAGTGCTAGAGATCAGGTTGACAGGGGCTACACCTTC. Amino acid sequence: CSARDQVDRGYTF.

The V call is TRBV29-1, the J call TRBJ1-5; D is unclear. Germline CDR1 and CDR2: SQVTM and ANQGSEA. CDR3 length: 11 amino acids. V shed 8 bases and J shed 9 bases, with 14 bases lying between them. The CDR3 coding sequence is TGCAGCTTAGACATCGGCTGGCCCCAGCATTTT. This encodes CSLDIGWPQHF.

V is TRBV10-3 and J is TRBJ1-2; D is undetermined. This CDR3 spans 15 amino acids. Trimming stripped 3 bases from V and 4 bases from J, with 15 bases between. Germline values: CDR1 ENHRY, CDR2 SYGVKD. The CDR3 reads CAISDQTWRGYGYTF. CDR3 in DNA: TGTGCCATCAGTGATCAGACCTGGAGAGGCTATGGCTACACCTTC.

As regards this clonotype: At one end the junction does not follow the germline gene, possibly because of a read error. The rearrangement joins TRBV19 to TRBJ1-5, with TRBD1 matching 7 bases. CDR1 is LNHDA and CDR2 is SQIVND in the germline V gene (reference sequence). The CDR3 runs to 15 residues. CDR3 residues: CTSSMETGRNQPQHF. The CDR3 DNA reads as TGTACCAGTAGTATGGAGACAGGGCGCAATCAGCCCCAGCATTTT.